These T cell receptor beta chains were read from a single sample in a study of CD8+ T cells in alopecia areata. Repertoires were generated with immunoSEQ multiplex PCR, while TCRdb's copy carries only in-frame clones and drops some. The sample consists of around 50,000 clones, about 96% of them appearing once. Sequenced here: CD8+ T cells sorted from blood, sampled at week 0. Source of these receptors: a human donor with alopecia areata. Each CDR3 is given with its conserved first and last residue. A D gene is named only where the DNA matches it firmly. Rows may omit the clone size; those that give it use once, few, many or a size class.

NA | TRBJ2-1 | TRBV28 | TRBD2 | CASSLGGKNEQFF | TGTGCCAGCAGTTTGGGGGGGAAGAATGAGCAGTTCTTC
NA | TRBJ2-3 | TRBV2 | TRBD2 | CASSEGSSGVSTDTQYF | TGTGCCAGCAGTGAAGGGTCTAGCGGGGTTAGCACAGATACGCAGTATTTT
NA | TRBJ2-7 | TRBV7-9 | NA | CASSPGGLTEQYF | TGTGCCAGCAGCCCAGGGGGGTTAACGGAGCAGTACTTC
NA | TRBJ2-3 | TRBV6-1 | TRBD2 | CASSEGTSGYTDTQYF | TGTGCCAGCAGTGAAGGGACTAGCGGTTACACAGATACGCAGTATTTT
NA | TRBJ1-3 | TRBV2 | NA | CASSESTLSGNTIYF | TGTGCCAGCAGTGAATCGACGCTTTCTGGAAACACCATATATTTT
once | TRBJ2-6 | TRBV2 | NA | CASSRQLPLSGANVLTF | TGTGCCAGCAGTCGGCAGCTCCCTCTCTCTGGGGCCAACGTCCTGACTTTC
NA | TRBJ1-2 | TRBV7-9 | NA | CASSETGLSSYGYTF | TGTGCCAGCAGCGAGACAGGCCTCTCTTCCTATGGCTACACCTTC
NA | TRBJ1-6 | TRBV10-2 | NA | CASSDKAATLHF | TGCGCCAGCAGTGATAAGGCCGCAACCCTCCACTTT
once | TRBJ2-7 | TRBV29-1 | NA | CSVVTGLGEQYF | TGCAGCGTTGTGACGGGTTTGGGGGAGCAGTACTTC
NA | TRBJ2-2 | TRBV29-1 | TRBD2 | CSARTWAGGRTGELFF | TGCAGCGCCAGGACCTGGGCGGGGGGCCGTACCGGGGAGCTGTTTTTT
once | TRBJ2-7 | TRBV27 | TRBD1 | CASSPLTGAPQSSYEQYF | TGTGCCAGCAGTCCTCTGACAGGGGCCCCTCAGAGCTCCTACGAGCAGTACTTC
medium-sized | TRBJ1-1 | TRBV9 | NA | CASSGGTPAEAFF | TGTGCCAGCAGCGGAGGGACACCCGCTGAAGCTTTCTTT
NA | TRBJ2-5 | TRBV5-5 | NA | CASSALGTQYF | TGTGCCAGCAGCGCCCTTGGGACCCAGTACTTC
NA | TRBJ2-1 | TRBV4-3 | NA | CASSQAEADNEQFF | TGCGCCAGCAGCCAAGCGGAGGCAGACAATGAGCAGTTCTTC
NA | TRBJ2-7 | TRBV10-3 | TRBD1 | CAIRGDSGYEQYF | TGTGCCATCAGGGGGGACAGTGGCTACGAGCAGTACTTC
NA | TRBJ1-1 | TRBV4-1 | NA | CASSQTGTNTEAFF | TGCGCCAGCAGCCAAACCGGGACCAACACTGAAGCTTTCTTT
once | TRBJ1-4 | TRBV23-1 | TRBD1 | CASSQSPGQDAPLNEKLFF | TGCGCCAGCAGTCAATCCCCCGGACAGGACGCCCCGCTTAATGAAAAACTGTTTTTT
NA | TRBJ1-1 | TRBV27 | NA | CASSLSYLRQYTEAFF | TGTGCCAGCAGTTTGTCCTACCTACGGCAATACACTGAAGCTTTCTTT
NA | TRBJ1-1 | TRBV15 | TRBD1 | CATSNRDRGIGAFF | TGTGCCACCAGCAACCGGGACAGGGGGATAGGTGCTTTCTTT
NA | TRBJ2-1 | TRBV2 | TRBD1 | CASSEARTGYNEQFF | TGTGCCAGCAGTGAGGCTCGGACAGGGTACAATGAGCAGTTCTTC
once | TRBJ2-3 | TRBV4-3 | TRBD2 | CASSQAVVLAVTDTQYF | TGCGCCAGCAGCCAAGCTGTGGTACTAGCGGTCACAGATACGCAGTATTTT
NA | TRBJ2-2 | TRBV30 | NA | CAWSAFRLELFF | TGTGCCTGGAGTGCTTTCCGACTGGAGCTGTTTTTT
NA | TRBJ2-7 | TRBV21-1 | NA | CASRAGYGTGSYEQYF | TGTGCCAGCAGAGCCGGTTACGGGACAGGGTCTTACGAGCAGTACTTC
NA | TRBJ2-1 | TRBV4-1 | NA | CASSQDRGWEQFF | TGCGCCAGCAGCCAAGATCGGGGTTGGGAGCAGTTCTTC
NA | TRBJ1-2 | TRBV6-5 | NA | CASRSGTAGYTF | TGTGCCAGTAGATCCGGGACCGCCGGCTACACCTTC
NA | TRBJ2-7 | TRBV10-3 | NA | CAISESGRDEQYF | TGTGCCATCAGTGAGTCCGGCAGGGACGAGCAGTACTTC
NA | TRBJ2-1 | TRBV7-6 | NA | CASSLIDEQFF | TGTGCCAGCAGCCTAATTGATGAGCAGTTCTTC
NA | TRBJ1-1 | TRBV4-2 | NA | CASSQDIGEAFF | TGTGCCAGCAGCCAAGATATTGGTGAAGCTTTCTTT
NA | TRBJ2-7 | TRBV27 | NA | CASSSYRASYEQYF | TGTGCCAGCAGTTCCTACAGGGCCTCCTACGAGCAGTACTTC
NA | TRBJ2-1 | TRBV10-3 | NA | CAISESRTAYNEQFF | TGTGCCATCAGTGAGTCGAGAACAGCCTACAATGAGCAGTTCTTC
NA | TRBJ2-7 | TRBV6-5 | NA | CASSYGGQDQPYEQYF | TGTGCCAGCAGTTACGGAGGGCAGGATCAACCCTACGAGCAGTACTTC
once | TRBJ1-5 | TRBV6-5 | NA | CASRTSRARNQPQHF | TGTGCCAGCAGAACCTCCAGGGCCCGAAACCAGCCCCAGCATTTT
NA | TRBJ2-7 | TRBV27 | TRBD1 | CASSLARGPYEQYF | TGTGCCAGCAGTTTAGCCAGGGGGCCCTACGAGCAGTACTTC
NA | TRBJ2-1 | TRBV9 | TRBD2 | CASSLTSGTSPRRSDNEQFF | TGTGCCAGCAGCCTCACCTCCGGGACTAGCCCAAGGAGGTCCGACAATGAGCAGTTCTTC
NA | TRBJ2-2 | TRBV5-1 | NA | CASKLDTGELFF | TGCGCCAGCAAGCTTGACACCGGGGAGCTGTTTTTT
NA | TRBJ1-1 | TRBV5-1 | TRBD1 | CASSLRATDRAIEAFF | TGCGCCAGCAGCTTGCGGGCCACGGACAGGGCAATTGAAGCTTTCTTT
NA | TRBJ1-5 | TRBV19 | TRBD1 | CASSFRQGGNQPQHF | TGTGCCAGTAGTTTTAGACAGGGTGGCAATCAGCCCCAGCATTTT
NA | TRBJ2-1 | TRBV6-5 | TRBD2 | CASSSSGGAYNEQFF | TGTGCCAGCAGCTCTAGCGGGGGGGCTTACAATGAGCAGTTCTTC
NA | TRBJ2-7 | TRBV4-1 | NA | CASSQDPTGRAYEQYF | TGCGCCAGCAGCCAAGACCCGACAGGACGAGCGTACGAGCAGTACTTC
NA | TRBJ2-3 | TRBV29-1 | NA | CSVGTTDTQYF | TGCAGCGTTGGCACCACAGATACGCAGTATTTT
NA | TRBJ2-1 | TRBV4-1 | NA | CASSMQTYNEQFF | TGCGCCAGCAGCATGCAGACTTACAATGAGCAGTTCTTC
NA | TRBJ2-1 | TRBV5-4 | TRBD2 | CASKAGGHEQFF | TGTGCCAGCAAAGCGGGGGGGCATGAGCAGTTCTTC
NA | TRBJ2-7 | TRBV7-9 | NA | CASSLGGLSYEQYF | TGTGCCAGCAGCCTGGGGGGTCTATCCTACGAGCAGTACTTC